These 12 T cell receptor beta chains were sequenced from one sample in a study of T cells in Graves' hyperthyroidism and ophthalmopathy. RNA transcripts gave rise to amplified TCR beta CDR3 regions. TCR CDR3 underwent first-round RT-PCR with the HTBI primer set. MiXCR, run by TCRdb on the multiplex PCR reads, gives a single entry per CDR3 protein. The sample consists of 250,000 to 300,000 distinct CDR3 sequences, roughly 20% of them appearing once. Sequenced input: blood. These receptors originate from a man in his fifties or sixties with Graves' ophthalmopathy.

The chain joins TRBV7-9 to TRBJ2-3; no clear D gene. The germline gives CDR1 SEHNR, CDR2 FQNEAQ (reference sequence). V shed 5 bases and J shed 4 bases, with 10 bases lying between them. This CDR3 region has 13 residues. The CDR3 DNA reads TGTGCCAGCAGCCCGCGGAATTCAGATACGCAGTATTTT. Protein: CASSPRNSDTQYF.

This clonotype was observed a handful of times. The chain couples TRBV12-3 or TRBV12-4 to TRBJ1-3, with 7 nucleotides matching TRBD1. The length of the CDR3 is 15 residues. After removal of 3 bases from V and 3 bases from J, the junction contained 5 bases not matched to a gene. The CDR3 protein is CASSFGTAGGNTIYF. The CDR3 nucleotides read TGTGCCAGCAGTTTTGGGACAGCCGGTGGAAACACCATATATTTT.

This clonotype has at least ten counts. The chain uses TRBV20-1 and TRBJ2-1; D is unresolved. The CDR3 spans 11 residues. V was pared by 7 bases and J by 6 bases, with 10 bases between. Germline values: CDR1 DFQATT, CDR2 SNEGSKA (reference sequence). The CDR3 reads CSVLGRNEQFF. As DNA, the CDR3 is TGCAGTGTGCTCGGGCGCAATGAGCAGTTCTTC.

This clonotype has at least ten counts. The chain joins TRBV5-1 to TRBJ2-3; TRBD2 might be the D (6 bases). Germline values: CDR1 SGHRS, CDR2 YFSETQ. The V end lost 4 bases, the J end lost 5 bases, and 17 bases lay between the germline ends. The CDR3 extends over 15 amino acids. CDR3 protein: CASSVAGYEVDTQYF. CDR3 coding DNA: TGCGCCAGCAGCGTCGCGGGATACGAGGTAGATACGCAGTATTTT.

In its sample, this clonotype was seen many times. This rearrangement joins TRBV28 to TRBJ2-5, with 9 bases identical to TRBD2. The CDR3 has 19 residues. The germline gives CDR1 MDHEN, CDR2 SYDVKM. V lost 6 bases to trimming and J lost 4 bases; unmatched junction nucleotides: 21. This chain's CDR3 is CASRQDPIGGRALGETQYF. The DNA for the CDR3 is TGTGCCAGCAGACAAGACCCGATCGGCGGGAGGGCCCTCGGAGAGACCCAGTACTTC.

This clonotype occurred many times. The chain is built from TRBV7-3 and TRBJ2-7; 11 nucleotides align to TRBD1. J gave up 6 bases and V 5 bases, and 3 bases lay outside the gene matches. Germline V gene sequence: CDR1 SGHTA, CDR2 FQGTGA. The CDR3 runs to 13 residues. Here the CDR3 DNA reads TGTGCCAGCAGCAAGGGACAGGGGGGCGAGCAGTACTTC. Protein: CASSKGQGGEQYF.

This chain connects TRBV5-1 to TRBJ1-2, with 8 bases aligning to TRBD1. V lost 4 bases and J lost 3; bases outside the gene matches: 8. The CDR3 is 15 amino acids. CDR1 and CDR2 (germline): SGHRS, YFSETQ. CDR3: CASSRTTGDDYGYTF. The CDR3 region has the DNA TGCGCCAGCAGCAGGACGACAGGGGACGACTATGGCTACACCTTC.

The CDR3 spells CSARDPTGSGNTIYF. The CDR3 DNA reads as TGCAGTGCTAGAGACCCGACAGGGTCTGGAAACACCATATATTTT. The J gene is TRBJ1-3, the V gene TRBV20-1; TRBD1 matches 7 bases. The CDR3 totals 15 residues. Trimming cost V 0 bases and J 1 base; bases outside gene matches: 3. Looked up from germline, CDR1 is DFQATT and CDR2 is SNEGSKA (reference sequence).

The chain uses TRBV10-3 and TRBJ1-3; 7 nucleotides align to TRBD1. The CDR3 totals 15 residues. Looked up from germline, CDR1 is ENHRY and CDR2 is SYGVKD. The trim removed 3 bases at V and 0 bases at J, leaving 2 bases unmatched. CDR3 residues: CAISEGGRSGNTIYF. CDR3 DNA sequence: TGTGCCATCAGTGAAGGGGGCCGCTCTGGAAACACCATATATTTT.

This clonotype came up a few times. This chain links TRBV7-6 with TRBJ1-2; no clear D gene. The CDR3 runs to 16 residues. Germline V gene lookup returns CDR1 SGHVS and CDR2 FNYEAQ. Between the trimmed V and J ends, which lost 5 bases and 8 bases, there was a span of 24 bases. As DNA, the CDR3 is TGTGCCAGCAGCCCTACCTTGGGTCTCCCAGACTTGGGCTACACCTTC. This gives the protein CASSPTLGLPDLGYTF.

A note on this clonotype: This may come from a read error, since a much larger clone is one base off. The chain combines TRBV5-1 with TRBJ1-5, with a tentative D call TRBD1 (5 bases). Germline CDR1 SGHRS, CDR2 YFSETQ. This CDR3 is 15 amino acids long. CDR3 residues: CASSLEGTGNQPQHF. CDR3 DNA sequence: TGTGCCAGCAGCTTAGAGGGGACGGGCAATCAGCCCCAGCATTTT.

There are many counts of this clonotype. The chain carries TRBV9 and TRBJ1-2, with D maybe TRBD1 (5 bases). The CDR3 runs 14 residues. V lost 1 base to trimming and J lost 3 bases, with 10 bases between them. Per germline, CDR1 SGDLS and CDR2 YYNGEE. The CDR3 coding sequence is TGTGCCAGCAGCGTAAGTCAGGGCCACTATGGCTACACCTTC. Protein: CASSVSQGHYGYTF.